One and the same sample provided the 10 T cell receptor beta chains below, sequenced in a study of T cell responses to AZD1222 COVID-19 vaccine. Clones were read by immunoSEQ multiplex PCR, and TCRdb kept only the in-frame ones, dropping some. The sample lists around 58,000 clones; roughly 80% were seen once. This material consisted of peripheral blood, taken on day 0 of AZD1222 vaccination. The receptors were gathered from an adult in good health.

The chain carries TRBV7-8 and TRBJ2-1; 9 bases line up with TRBD2. Germline CDR1 is SGHVS and CDR2 is FQNEAQ. V dropped 7 bases and J dropped 3; count of bases not matched to a gene: 10. The CDR3 runs 16 residues. The CDR3 sequence is CASTERASGNYNEQFF. CDR3 bases: TGTGCCAGCACCGAGCGGGCTAGCGGGAACTACAATGAGCAGTTCTTC.

CDR3: CASTLGEGMTQYF. CDR3 coding DNA: TGTGCCAGTACCTTGGGGGAGGGGATGACCCAGTACTTC. J is TRBJ2-5 and V is TRBV19; 7 bases fit TRBD2. The germline V gene encodes CDR1 LNHDA and CDR2 SQIVND (reference sequence). Trimming removed 7 bases from V and 7 bases from J; junction bases left unmatched: 9. The CDR3 contains 13 residues. Full variable domain (remainder filled in from reference TRBV19 and TRBJ2-5): DGGITQSPKYLFRKEGQNVTLSCEQNLNHDAMYWYRQDPGQGLRLIYYSQIVNDFQKGDIAEGYSVSREKKESFPLTVTSAQKNPTAFYLCASTLGEGMTQYFGPGTRLLVL.

This clone was found a few times. The chain carries TRBV18 and TRBJ1-5; TRBD1 agrees at 10 bases. This CDR3 contains 16 residues. Per germline, CDR1 KGHSH and CDR2 LQKENI. The V segment lost 6 bases and the J segment 7 bases; nucleotides outside the gene matches: 12. The CDR3 coding sequence is TGTGCCAGCTCTCTCACCGGGACAGGGGAGTTACAGCCCCAGCATTTT. The encoded protein is CASSLTGTGELQPQHF.

The genes are TRBV10-3 and TRBJ1-1; 8 bases match TRBD1. The CDR3 consists of 16 residues. Germline CDR1 and CDR2: ENHRY and SYGVKD. With 2 bases clipped from V and 4 bases from J, the junction kept 9 bases outside the gene matches. The CDR3 nucleotides read TGTGCCATCAGTGAGCCTGCAGGGGGCGCGTTCACTGAAGCTTTCTTT. It yields the protein CAISEPAGGAFTEAFF.

Details on this clone: Other nucleotide sequences in the sample specify the same CDR3. This sequence joins TRBV18 and TRBJ1-4; 9 nucleotides align to TRBD1. J lost 6 bases, V lost 3 bases, and 2 bases had no gene match. The CDR3 covers 14 residues. Germline-derived CDR1 and CDR2 are KGHSH and LQKENI. CDR3 bases: TGTGCCAGCTCACCGGGACAGGGATATGAAAAACTGTTTTTT. Its protein product is CASSPGQGYEKLFF.

The rearrangement links TRBV5-4 to TRBJ1-2, with 11 bases aligning to TRBD1. The CDR3 is 17 residues long. Germline lookup yields CDR1 SGHNT and CDR2 YYREEE (reference sequence). V lost 2 bases to trimming and J lost 5 bases; unmatched junction nucleotides: 11. In DNA form, the CDR3 reads TGTGCCAGCAGCTTACGGACAGGGGGCGCGATTCTTTATGGCTACACCTTC. Protein product: CASSLRTGGAILYGYTF.

J is TRBJ2-5 and V is TRBV19; the D is unclear. The germline V gene has CDR1 LNHDA and CDR2 SQIVND (reference sequence). The V gene lost 3 bases and the J gene lost 2 bases, with 10 bases spanning the gap. The CDR3 extends over 14 amino acids. CDR3 amino acids: CASSMAGVQETQYF. The CDR3 DNA sequence: TGTGCCAGTAGTATGGCCGGAGTGCAAGAGACCCAGTACTTC. The whole variable domain, remainder taken from reference TRBV19 and TRBJ2-5, is DGGITQSPKYLFRKEGQNVTLSCEQNLNHDAMYWYRQDPGQGLRLIYYSQIVNDFQKGDIAEGYSVSREKKESFPLTVTSAQKNPTAFYLCASSMAGVQETQYFGPGTRLLVL.

In this sample, this clone turned up a few times. The chain joins TRBV6-5 to TRBJ2-7; possibly TRBD1 for D (5 bases). Germline CDR1 MNHEY, CDR2 SVGAGI. This CDR3 is built from 12 residues. V was trimmed by 7 bases and J by 2 bases, leaving 9 bases between them. CDR3 sequence: CASMQGTYEQYF. The CDR3 nucleotides are TGTGCCAGCATGCAGGGTACCTACGAGCAGTACTTC.

The chain has TRBV5-1 and TRBJ1-1; a possible D gene is TRBD1 (5 bases). CDR3 length: 16 residues. V shed 4 bases and J shed 3 bases, with 19 bases lying between them. In germline, CDR1 is SGHRS, CDR2 YFSETQ. The CDR3 protein is CASSPNTGGRDTEAFF. DNA for the CDR3: TGCGCCAGCAGCCCCAATACTGGGGGAAGAGACACTGAAGCTTTCTTT.

This clone turned up a few times. CDR3 in amino acids: CASSPRDRNNQPQHF. CDR3 coding DNA: TGTGCCAGTAGTCCTCGGGACAGGAACAATCAGCCCCAGCATTTT. The gene calls are TRBV19 and TRBJ1-5; 8 bases are a match to TRBD1. Germline V gene lookup returns CDR1 LNHDA and CDR2 SQIVND (reference sequence). There are 15 residues in the CDR3. After removal of 5 bases from V and 3 bases from J, the junction contained 6 bases not matched to a gene.